This entry lists 15 T cell receptor beta chains sequenced from one sample in a study of blood T cells in healthy people across ages. The authors ran a second PCR of 7 to 11 cycles using a sample-barcoded 5' primer and a J-beta primer mix. In TCRdb, the 5' RACE reads were re-called with MiXCR into one record per CDR3 protein. The data contain 850,000 to 1,300,000 distinct CDR3 sequences, around 45% of them singletons. The material sequenced was blood. Receptor source: an older woman in good health.

The chain recombines TRBV7-9 with TRBJ2-2; a possible D gene is TRBD1 (5 bases). The ends were cut back, 2 bases at V and 1 base at J, with 8 bases in the middle. CDR1 is SEHNR, CDR2 FQNEAQ, per germline (reference sequence). The CDR3 has 15 amino acids. The CDR3 nucleotides are TGTGCCAGCAGCTTAATCCAGGGGAACACCGGGGAGCTGTTTTTT. Amino acids: CASSLIQGNTGELFF.

The J gene is TRBJ2-1, the V gene TRBV9; no firm D call. This CDR3 spans 14 amino acids. Germline V gene sequence: CDR1 SGDLS, CDR2 YYNGEE. V was cut by 0 bases and J by 6 bases, with 10 bases left in between. The CDR3 nucleotides are TGTGCCAGCAGCGTAGCCCCTATTAGCAATGAGCAGTTCTTC. Its protein is CASSVAPISNEQFF.

The gene calls are TRBV5-5 and TRBJ1-1; the match to TRBD1 covers 7 bases. Trimming cost V 2 bases and J 1 base; bases outside gene matches: 5. Germline V gives CDR1 SGHKS, CDR2 YYEKEE (reference sequence). There are 15 residues in the CDR3. CDR3 loop: CASSFRGGENTEAFF. Written as DNA, the CDR3 is TGTGCCAGCAGCTTCCGAGGGGGCGAGAACACTGAAGCTTTCTTT.

The rearrangement uses TRBV7-2 and TRBJ2-1; 7 bases align to TRBD2. The CDR3 has 15 amino acids. J lost 10 bases, V lost 5 bases, and 14 bases had no gene match. Germline values: CDR1 SGHTA, CDR2 FQGNSA. CDR3 coding DNA: TGTGCCAGCAGCAAAGCCGGGACTACCGGTGCGGAGCAGTTCTTC. Encoded protein: CASSKAGTTGAEQFF.

This clonotype appeared a few times. This chain connects TRBV30 to TRBJ2-7, with D unclear. The length of the CDR3 is 15 residues. V was shortened by 4 bases and J by 0 bases, with 16 bases between the two germline ends. The V gene's germline CDR1 is GTSNPN and CDR2 SVGIG (reference sequence). CDR3 nucleotides: TGTGCCTGGACCGGCAGTGCAGCCTACTCCTACGAGCAGTACTTC. Translation gives CAWTGSAAYSYEQYF.

The sample holds a few counts of this clonotype. The chain employs TRBV20-1 and TRBJ2-3; 11 bases are shared with TRBD2. Germline lookup yields CDR1 DFQATT and CDR2 SNEGSKA (reference sequence). The trim removed 6 bases at V and 6 bases at J, leaving 14 bases unmatched. CDR3 length equals 16 residues. The CDR3 DNA reads TGCAGTGCCAATAGGGCTAGCGGGAGGAGGATGGATACGCAGTATTTT. Its translation: CSANRASGRRMDTQYF.

The J gene is TRBJ2-4, the V gene TRBV6-5; either TRBD1 or TRBD2 may fit D (5 bases each). The J call is uncertain, as TRBJ2-7 better fits the DNA end. From germline, CDR1 is MNHEY and CDR2 SVGAGI. There are 14 residues in the CDR3. CDR3 sequence: CASSRGRPPYEQYF. The CDR3, as DNA: TGTGCCAGCAGTCGGGGCAGACCGCCCTACGAGCAGTACTTC.

The chain couples TRBV5-1 to TRBJ2-1; D uncertain. The CDR3 contains 16 residues. V was pared by 0 bases and J by 2 bases, with 12 bases between. Germline V gives CDR1 SGHRS, CDR2 YFSETQ. CDR3 sequence: CASSLETRLAYNEQFF. The CDR3 nucleotides read TGCGCCAGCAGCTTGGAGACGCGGTTAGCCTACAATGAGCAGTTCTTC.

Notes on this clonotype: A junction boundary mismatches the germline segment, possibly from a read error. The rearrangement uses TRBV6-2 or TRBV6-3 and TRBJ2-7; TRBD2 agrees at 9 bases. Germline-derived CDR1 and CDR2 are MNHEY and SVGEGT. The CDR3 spans 15 residues. In nucleotides, the CDR3 is TGTGCCAGCGGTTACTCGAAGGGACTAGCCCCCGAGCAGTACTTC. Translated, it gives CASGYSKGLAPEQYF.

Ten or more counts support this clonotype. The rearrangement links TRBV29-1 to TRBJ2-5, with a possible D match to TRBD2 (6 bases). The CDR3 consists of 13 residues. Germline lookup yields CDR1 SQVTM and CDR2 ANQGSEA. Deletions cut 8 bases from V and 5 bases from J, with 18 bases between. This CDR3 reads CSHLTGAGETQYF. The CDR3 DNA reads as TGCAGCCACCTGACGGGAGCAGGGGAGACCCAGTACTTC.

The V gene is TRBV7-9, the J gene TRBJ1-4; D call uncertain. The CDR3 spans 14 residues. With 0 bases removed from V and 4 bases from J, the gap between germline ends came to 6 bases. Germline CDR1 and CDR2: SEHNR and FQNEAQ (reference sequence). The CDR3 sequence is CASSLALNNEKLFF. The CDR3 DNA reads TGTGCCAGCAGCTTAGCTTTGAATAATGAAAAACTGTTTTTT. Full variable domain (missing parts from reference TRBV7-9 and TRBJ1-4): DTGVSQNPRHKITKRGQNVTFRCDPISEHNRLYWYRQTLGQGPEFLTYFQNEAQLEKSRLLSDRFSAERPKGSFSTLEIQRTEQGDSAMYLCASSLALNNEKLFFGSGTQLSVL.

The chain couples TRBV24-1 to TRBJ2-5, with D possibly matching TRBD1 (8 bases). This CDR3 spans 15 amino acids. Germline V gene data show CDR1 as KGHDR and CDR2 as SFDVKD. V lost 3 bases, J lost 3 bases, and 13 bases lay in between. The CDR3 loop reads CATSDTGGGKETQYF. CDR3 sequence (DNA): TGTGCCACCAGTGATACAGGGGGGGGAAAAGAGACCCAGTACTTC.

The V call is TRBV12-3 or TRBV12-4, the J call TRBJ2-5, with 9 bases that match TRBD2. With the DNA end fitting TRBJ2-7 better, the J assignment may be wrong. The CDR3 length is 16 residues. CDR3 sequence: CASSPLGLAGIHEQYF. CDR3 DNA: TGTGCCAGCAGTCCTCTCGGGCTAGCGGGAATCCACGAGCAGTACTTC.

CDR3 bases: TGTGCCTGGAGTCCAGGACAGAGAAACACTGAAGCTTTCTTT. This translates into CAWSPGQRNTEAFF. V gene TRBV30 combines with J gene TRBJ1-1; TRBD1 might be the D (6 bases). The CDR3 consists of 14 residues. The germline V gene encodes CDR1 GTSNPN and CDR2 SVGIG (reference sequence). Deletions cut 2 bases from V and 2 bases from J, with 12 bases between.

The rearrangement joins TRBV27 to TRBJ2-1; a possible D gene is TRBD2 (6 bases). The CDR3 consists of 15 residues. The germline gives CDR1 MNHEY, CDR2 SMNVEV (reference sequence). V gave up 7 bases and J gave up 3 bases, with 16 bases separating them. For the CDR3, the DNA is TGTGCCAGCAAGACTAGGCGGCAGGGCTACAATGAGCAGTTCTTC. Translated, it gives CASKTRRQGYNEQFF.